The rows below give T cell receptor beta chains drawn from one sample of a study of cytomegalovirus exposure and HLA in healthy donors. The assay was immunoSEQ multiplex PCR, and TCRdb's table has in-frame clones only and misses some. The data show 150,000 to 200,000 clones, around three quarters seen once. The sequenced sample consisted of PBMCs. All receptors come from a woman aged 50 to 65 in good health and CMV-seronegative. Both conserved end residues are part of each CDR3. Fields, in order: clone size, D gene, V gene, CDR3 protein. The D gene is left open where the match is weak. Some rows have no size entry. The others give once, few or many, or a class for an expanded clone.

- | - | TRBV6-1 | CASSKEGLFQKTQYF
- | - | TRBV7-9 | CASSSFDSKKLFF
- | - | TRBV4-2 | CASRPGHYQETQYF
- | - | TRBV5-6 | CASSLGDFSGNTIYF
- | - | TRBV11-2 | CASSLQAIGYTF
- | TRBD1 | TRBV6-5 | CASSPPDRAEAFF
- | - | TRBV7-8 | CASTRRGTDTQYF
- | TRBD2 | TRBV6-5 | CASSPGLAVNTQYF
few | - | TRBV14 | CASSQDFANSPLHF
once | TRBD1 | TRBV6-5 | CASRWDRGRGEQYF
- | TRBD1 | TRBV28 | CASIPDRAYYEQYF
once | TRBD1 | TRBV9 | CASSVSTGGGVTEAFF
- | TRBD2 | TRBV28 | CASIPGSHHPLAGEKNEQFF
- | TRBD2 | TRBV18 | CASSPPFQREENEQFF
- | - | TRBV7-9 | CASSYEYAHEQYF
- | TRBD2 | TRBV2 | CASSDRGGPTDTQYF
once | - | TRBV19 | CASNDWEGYTF
- | TRBD1 | TRBV19 | CASRRRTGDWQPQHF
- | TRBD1 | TRBV7-9 | CASSSEGQGSPKLFF
- | TRBD1 | TRBV2 | CASSSSGTGDPYTF
- | TRBD1 | TRBV19 | CASSINQGAEAFF
- | TRBD2 | TRBV15 | CATSSGGLATEQYF
- | - | TRBV30 | CAWSLGGSGANVLTF
- | TRBD1 | TRBV11-3 | CASSPGGQAPYEQYF
- | TRBD1 | TRBV5-1 | CASSLTGGGQPQHF
once | TRBD1 | TRBV6-1 | CASKTGEFPDTQYF
- | - | TRBV5-6 | CASSSVAAYNEQFF
- | - | TRBV21-1 | CASSKSARGVQIYEQYF
once | - | TRBV7-3 | CASSLGLYNEQFF
- | - | TRBV18 | CASSPGTAGETQYF
- | - | TRBV25-1 | CASSEDWGGYNSPLHF
- | TRBD2 | TRBV7-9 | CASSLGLAGSTDTQYF
once | TRBD2 | TRBV10-2 | CASKVLAFSTDTQYF
- | - | TRBV28 | CASSLIREHNEQFF
- | - | TRBV5-1 | CASSSGMPGTEAFF
- | TRBD1 | TRBV27 | CASSFGAGGQETQYF
- | - | TRBV29-1 | CSVEPQGRNTIYF
- | TRBD1 | TRBV18 | CASRTGTGTYNEQFF
- | TRBD2 | TRBV7-2 | CASSPRVGGIRETQYF
- | - | TRBV9 | CASSPSVGDQPQHF